The 2 T cell receptor beta chains listed next were all sequenced from one sample in a study of blood T cell repertoires in COVID-19. Repertoires were generated with immunoSEQ multiplex PCR, while TCRdb's copy carries only in-frame clones and drops some. Of fewer than 100,000 clones in the sample, over 75% were seen once. Sequencing was performed on peripheral blood. The receptors were gathered from a woman older than 75 with acute or convalescent COVID-19.

J is TRBJ1-5 and V is TRBV2, with 7 bases that match TRBD1. The V and J ends lost 6 bases and 2 bases, in that order; junction bases with no gene match: 4. The CDR3 loop spans 14 amino acids. CDR1 is SNHLY and CDR2 is FYNNEI in the germline V gene. CDR3 region: CASSDRVGNQPQHF. CDR3 in DNA: TGTGCCAGCAGCGACAGGGTAGGCAATCAGCCCCAGCATTTT.

J is TRBJ2-5 and V is TRBV6-5; D is ambiguous. This CDR3 has 13 amino acids. Deletions cut 9 bases from V and 2 bases from J, with 13 bases between. Germline V gene sequence: CDR1 MNHEY, CDR2 SVGAGI. CDR3 in DNA: TGTGCCAGTTCCCCGGCCGGGCAAGAGACCCAGTACTTC. It encodes CASSPAGQETQYF.